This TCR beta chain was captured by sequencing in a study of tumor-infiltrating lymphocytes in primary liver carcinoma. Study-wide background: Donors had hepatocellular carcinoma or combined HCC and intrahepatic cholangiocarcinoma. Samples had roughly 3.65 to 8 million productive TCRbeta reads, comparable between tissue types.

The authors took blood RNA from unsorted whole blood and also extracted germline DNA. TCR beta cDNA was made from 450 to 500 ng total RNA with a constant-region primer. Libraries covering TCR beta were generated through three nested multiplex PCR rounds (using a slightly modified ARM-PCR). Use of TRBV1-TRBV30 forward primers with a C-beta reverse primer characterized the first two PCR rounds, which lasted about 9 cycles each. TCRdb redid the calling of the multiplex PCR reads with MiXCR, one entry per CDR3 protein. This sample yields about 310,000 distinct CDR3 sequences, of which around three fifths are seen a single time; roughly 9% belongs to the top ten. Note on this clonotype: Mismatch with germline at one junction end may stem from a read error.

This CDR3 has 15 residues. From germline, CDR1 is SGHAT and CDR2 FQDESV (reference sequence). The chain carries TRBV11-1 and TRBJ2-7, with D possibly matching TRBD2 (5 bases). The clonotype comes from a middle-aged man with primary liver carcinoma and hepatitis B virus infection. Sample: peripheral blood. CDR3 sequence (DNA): TGTGCCAGCAGCTCCCGGAGAGGGAACTCCTACGGGCAGTACTTC. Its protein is CASSSRRGNSYGQYF.